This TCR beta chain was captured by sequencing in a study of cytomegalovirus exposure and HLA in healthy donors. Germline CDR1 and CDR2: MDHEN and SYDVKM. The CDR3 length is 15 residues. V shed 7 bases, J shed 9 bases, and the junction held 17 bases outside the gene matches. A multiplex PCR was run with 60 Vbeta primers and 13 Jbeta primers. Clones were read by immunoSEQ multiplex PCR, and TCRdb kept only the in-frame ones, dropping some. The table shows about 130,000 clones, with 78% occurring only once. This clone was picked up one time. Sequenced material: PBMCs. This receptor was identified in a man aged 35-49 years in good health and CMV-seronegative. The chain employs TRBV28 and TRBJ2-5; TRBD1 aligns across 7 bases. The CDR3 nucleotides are TGTGCCAGCACTGAAGGGGGCGCGGCGGATATAGCCCAGTACTTC. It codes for CASTEGGAADIAQYF.